This T cell receptor (beta chain) was documented in a study of blood T cells in healthy people across ages. The study's findings and limits: The diversity estimates, figures obtained from one million T cells, were considered underestimates. Observed TCR beta diversity per million T cells went down as age went up. This fall followed a roughly linear course with age.

It was with a sample-barcoded 5' primer and a J-beta primer mix that a second PCR of about 6 to 12 cycles was run. TCRdb used MiXCR to reprocess the 5' RACE reads, holding one entry per CDR3 protein. The table records 1.5 million to 2 million distinct CDR3 sequences, roughly two fifths of them present only once. The CDR3 loop spans 15 amino acids. Germline values: CDR1 KGHSH, CDR2 LQKENI. Comment on this clonotype: Its target is unknown. One end of the junction fails to match germline, which may point to a read error.

This receptor was taken from a human donor in good health. The rearrangement links TRBV18 to TRBJ2-7; TRBD1 is a possible D gene (6 bases). The sequenced sample consisted of blood. CDR3 nucleotide sequence: TGTACCAGCTCACCACCAGGGGCGCTATCCTACGAGCAGTACTTC. This translates into CTSSPPGALSYEQYF. Variable domain in full (rest from reference TRBV18 and TRBJ2-7): NAGVMQNPRHLVRRRGQEARLRCSPMKGHSHVYWYRQLPEEGLKFMVYLQKENIIDESGMPKERFSAEFPKEGPSILRIQQVVRGDSAAYFCTSSPPGALSYEQYFGPGTRLTVT.